The sequence of this TCR beta chain was determined in a study of prognosis after radiotherapy for stage I lung cancer. The study, taken as a whole, reports: Reportedly, TRBV and TRBJ gene usage varied with metastasis presence.

This CDR3 contains 13 residues. Trimming stripped 5 bases from V and 8 bases from J, with 13 bases between. The V gene's germline CDR1 is SGHVS and CDR2 FNYEAQ. A remark on this clonotype: The antigen is undetermined.

Using two-round multiplex PCR, the authors amplified TCR beta CDR3 from genomic DNA. The first round of PCR was done with primers that matched each TRBV and TRBJ gene. TCRdb itself ran the multiplex PCR reads through MiXCR, one entry per CDR3 protein. The repertoire consists of around 30,000 distinct CDR3 sequences, with less than 35% occurring once and the leading ten covering 12%. The source of this sequence is a donor over 45 with non-small cell lung cancer. Specimen: PBMCs, collected before or after stereotactic body radiation therapy (not recorded which). The chain is built from TRBV7-6 and TRBJ2-1; weak D call: TRBD2 (6 bases). The CDR3 DNA follows: TGTGCCAGCAGCATAGGACTATATGATGAGCAGTTCTTC. As protein: CASSIGLYDEQFF.